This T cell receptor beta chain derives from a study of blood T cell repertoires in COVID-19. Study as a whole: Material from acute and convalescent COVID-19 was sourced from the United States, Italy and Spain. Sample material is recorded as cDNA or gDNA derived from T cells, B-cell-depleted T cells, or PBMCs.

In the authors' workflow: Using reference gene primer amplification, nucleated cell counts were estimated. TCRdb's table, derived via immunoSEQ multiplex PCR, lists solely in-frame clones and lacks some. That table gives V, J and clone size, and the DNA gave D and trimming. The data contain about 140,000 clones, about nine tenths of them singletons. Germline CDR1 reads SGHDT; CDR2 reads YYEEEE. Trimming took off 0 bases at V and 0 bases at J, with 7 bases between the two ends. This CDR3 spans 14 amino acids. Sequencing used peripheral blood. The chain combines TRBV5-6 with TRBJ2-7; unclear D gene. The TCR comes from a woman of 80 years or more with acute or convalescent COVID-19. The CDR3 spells CASSLGYLSYEQYF. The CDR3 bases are TGTGCCAGCAGCTTGGGCTACCTCTCCTACGAGCAGTACTTC.